The text below deals with one TCR beta chain. Its antigen is not known. The sample is drawn from a study of CD8 T cells in Susac syndrome. RNA totalling roughly 0.45 to 1 ug underwent reverse transcription with random hexamers. Across 54 Vbeta and 13 Jbeta, TCR beta CDR3 was amplified with immunoSEQ multiplex PCR. One entry per CDR3 protein results from TCRdb running MiXCR on the immunoSEQ multiplex PCR reads. In the table there are about 180,000 distinct CDR3 sequences, approximately 95% of which are singletons. Study outcomes and limitations: An acknowledgment was made by the study that its TCR sequencing and HLA analysis involved relatively few individuals.

CDR1 is PRHDT, CDR2 FYEKMQ, per germline (reference sequence). Between the trimmed V and J ends, which lost 7 bases and 1 base, there was a span of 18 bases. The CDR3 length is 16 residues. The sample consisted of CD4+ T cells from PBMCs. The TCR was taken from a human donor with multiple sclerosis. V and J are TRBV13 and TRBJ2-3; D is unclear. The CDR3 reads CASTQFIGAGTDTQYF. The CDR3 DNA is TGTGCCAGCACCCAATTCATCGGCGCCGGCACAGATACGCAGTATTTT.